This record looks at one T cell receptor (beta chain) sequence and its context. Its antigen is still unknown. PCR primers comprised 60 Vbeta and 13 Jbeta primers. In the authors' workflow: The count from a later analysis was about 80 million unique TCR beta chains, some 11 million of them shared. The data were produced by immunoSEQ multiplex PCR, yet TCRdb's version contains in-frame clones alone and is incomplete. From that table come the V and J calls and clone size; the DNA was used to work out D and trimming. The table records 95,000 to 150,000 clones, more than 60% of them present only once. This sample is drawn from a study of cytomegalovirus exposure and HLA in healthy donors. Study-wide results and limits: Later analysis revealed greater clonal expansion in HLA-associated TCR beta chains than in equally common others.

The CDR3 extends over 17 amino acids. Germline CDR1 reads KGHSH; CDR2 reads LQKENI. V was clipped by 3 bases and J by 0 bases, with 12 bases between them. The rearrangement uses TRBV18 and TRBJ2-6, with D possibly TRBD2 on 6 matching bases. This TCR came from a man aged 18 to 30 in good health and CMV-seronegative. The sequenced sample consisted of PBMCs. The CDR3 reads CASSPLTGSSGANVLTF. In nucleotides, the CDR3 is TGTGCCAGCTCACCCTTGACCGGGAGCTCTGGGGCCAACGTCCTGACTTTC. Complete variable domain (other parts from reference TRBV18 and TRBJ2-6): NAGVMQNPRHLVRRRGQEARLRCSPMKGHSHVYWYRQLPEEGLKFMVYLQKENIIDESGMPKERFSAEFPKEGPSILRIQQVVRGDSAAYFCASSPLTGSSGANVLTFGAGSRLTVL.